A selection of T cell receptor beta chains follows, all from one sample in a study of blood T cell repertoires in COVID-19. Libraries were prepared by immunoSEQ multiplex PCR; TCRdb keeps only in-frame clonotypes and omits some of them. The data contain some 60,000 clones, around 81% of them seen just once; the ten biggest clones take up 3.5% to 4%. The sequenced material came from peripheral blood. These receptors originate from a woman older than 75 with acute or convalescent COVID-19. CDR3s include the opening cysteine and the closing phenylalanine or tryptophan. Each record gives: V gene, J gene, D gene, clone size, CDR3 DNA, CDR3 protein. A D gene is named only where the DNA matches it firmly. Only some rows state a clone size, as once, few, many or a class for expanded clones.

>TRBV5-1|TRBJ2-7|.|.
TGCGCCAGCAGCGCCCGGGACAAGAATTACGAGCAGTACTTC
CASSARDKNYEQYF
>TRBV7-8|TRBJ1-5|.|.
TGTGCCAGCAGTTCGCAGGGGTTCCAGCCCCAGCATTTT
CASSSQGFQPQHF
>TRBV7-7|TRBJ2-2|TRBD2|.
TGTGCTAGCAGCACGGGACTACAGAACACCGGGGAGCTGTTTTTT
CASSTGLQNTGELFF
>TRBV28|TRBJ1-5|.|.
TGTGCCAGCGTAAGCCCTACAGGGTGGCAGCCCCAGCATTTT
CASVSPTGWQPQHF
>TRBV6-4|TRBJ2-2|.|once
TGTGCCAGCAGACTGGACTCGCGCGCGAACACCGGGGAGCTGTTTTTT
CASRLDSRANTGELFF
>TRBV7-9|TRBJ2-7|TRBD2|.
TGTGCCAGCAGCTTAGCGGGCGGGGGGACCTACGAGCAGTACTTC
CASSLAGGGTYEQYF
>TRBV7-2|TRBJ2-7|.|.
TGTGCCAGCAGCTCCAGGGAGGAGGGCCTTTACGAGCAGTACTTC
CASSSREEGLYEQYF
>TRBV18|TRBJ2-6|.|once
TGTGCCAGCTCACCGAACAGGGCTGGGGCCAACGTCCTGACTTTC
CASSPNRAGANVLTF
>TRBV5-1|TRBJ2-7|TRBD2|.
TGCGCCAGCAGCTTGTGGCGGGAGGCCCCCTACGAGCAGTACTTC
CASSLWREAPYEQYF
>TRBV4-3|TRBJ2-7|.|few
TGCGCCAGCAGCCCGAGTTCCGGCTGGGGAGACGAGCAGTACTTC
CASSPSSGWGDEQYF
>TRBV3-1/TRBV3-2|TRBJ2-1|TRBD2|.
TGTGCCAGCAGCCTCGAGCGGGGGGGCGCCTACAATGAGCAGTTCTTC
CASSLERGGAYNEQFF
>TRBV28|TRBJ1-1|.|once
TGTGCCAGCAGTTTGACAACCTTTTCTGAAGCTTTCTTT
CASSLTTFSEAFF
>TRBV25-1|TRBJ2-4|TRBD1|.
TGTGCCAGCAGTCCAGACAGGGGGATATCTAAAAACATTCAGTACTTC
CASSPDRGISKNIQYF
>TRBV3-1/TRBV3-2|TRBJ2-1|.|.
TGTGCCAGCAGCCAAGATCTTGTGGGGGGTGCTGTCAATGAGCAGTTCTTC
CASSQDLVGGAVNEQFF
>TRBV19|TRBJ2-2|.|.
TGTGCCAGTAGTTTCGGGAGACAAGCCGGGGAGCTGTTTTTT
CASSFGRQAGELFF
>TRBV27|TRBJ1-4|TRBD1|.
TGTGCCAGCAGTTCCAATCCCGGGACAGGTCTCTCTAATGAAAAACTGTTTTTT
CASSSNPGTGLSNEKLFF
>TRBV30|TRBJ2-3|TRBD2|.
TGTGCCTGGAGTCAGGGACTAGCGGGGAGTGGAGATACGCAGTATTTT
CAWSQGLAGSGDTQYF
>TRBV5-1|TRBJ2-7|.|.
TGCGCCAGCAGCTTGTCGCGCCTTGCGGGCTACGAGCAGTACTTC
CASSLSRLAGYEQYF
>TRBV30|TRBJ1-1|.|.
TGTGCCTGGAGCAATAGACAGATTGAAGCTTTCTTT
CAWSNRQIEAFF